Detailed here is one TCR beta chain. Its antigen remains unidentified. The PCR ran on 60 Vbeta and 13 Jbeta primers. Using immunoSEQ multiplex PCR, the repertoire was profiled, and TCRdb retains in-frame clones only, with some absent. The sample consists of 150,000 or so clones, 60% to 85% of them appearing once. This entry belongs to a study of cytomegalovirus exposure and HLA in healthy donors. Looking at the study overall: The study's early data release held about 85 million unique TCRs from HLA-typed donors. General study findings and limits: An analysis that came later showed most CMV-associated TCR beta chains appearing HLA-restricted. Earlier analysis found most TCR beta V segments productive about 90% or about 30% of the time.

Germline-derived CDR1 and CDR2 are KGHSH and LQKENI. J lost 0 bases, V lost 3 bases, and 8 bases had no gene match. The CDR3 contains 18 residues. All donors participated as healthy donors of bone marrow. The V call is TRBV18, the J call TRBJ2-1, with 10 positions matching TRBD2. Sequencing used PBMCs. This sequence was found in a female donor in good health and CMV-seronegative. The CDR3 nucleotides are TGTGCCAGCTCACCGTGGGTCCCTAGCGGGGGCTCCTACAATGAGCAGTTCTTC. This translates into CASSPWVPSGGSYNEQFF.